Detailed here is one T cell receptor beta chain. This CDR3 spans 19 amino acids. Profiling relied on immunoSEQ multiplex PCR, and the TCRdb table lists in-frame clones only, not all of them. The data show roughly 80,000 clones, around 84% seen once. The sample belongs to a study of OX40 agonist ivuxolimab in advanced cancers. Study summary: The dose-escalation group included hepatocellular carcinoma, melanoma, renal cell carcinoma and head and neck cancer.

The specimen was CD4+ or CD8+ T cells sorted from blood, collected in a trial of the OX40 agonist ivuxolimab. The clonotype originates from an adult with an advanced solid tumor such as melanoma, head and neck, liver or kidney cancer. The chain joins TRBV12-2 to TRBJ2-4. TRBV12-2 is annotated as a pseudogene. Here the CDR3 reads CASRLYFLTGTLAKNIQYF. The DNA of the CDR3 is TGTGCAAGTCGCTTATACTTTCTGACGGGGACCTTAGCCAAAAACATTCAGTACTTC.